The 22 T cell receptor beta chains below all came from one sample that was sequenced in a study of cytomegalovirus exposure and HLA in healthy donors. The PCR was carried out with 60 Vbeta primers and 13 Jbeta primers. Clones were sequenced by immunoSEQ multiplex PCR, and TCRdb holds only the in-frame ones, with some missing. The table has about 94,000 clones, roughly 77% seen once. Sequences were obtained from PBMCs. All receptors derive from a human donor in good health.

This clone was detected a few times. This chain links TRBV19 with TRBJ2-7; TRBD1 is a possible D gene (6 bases). The CDR3 length is 13 residues. Trimming removed 7 bases at V and 1 base at J, with 11 bases between. Germline V gene lookup returns CDR1 LNHDA and CDR2 SQIVND (reference sequence). DNA of the CDR3: TGTGCCAGTAAGGGCACAGGGTCCTACGAGCAGTACTTC. Protein product: CASKGTGSYEQYF.

This clone was seen just once. This chain uses TRBV5-1 with TRBJ2-3; 11 nucleotides align to TRBD2. V shed 4 bases, J shed 5 bases, and the junction held 6 bases outside the gene matches. Germline lookup yields CDR1 SGHRS and CDR2 YFSETQ. The CDR3 runs to 15 residues. The CDR3 is CASSNSGRGGDTQYF. Here the CDR3 DNA reads TGCGCCAGCAGCAATAGCGGGAGGGGCGGAGATACGCAGTATTTT.

This chain links TRBV19 with TRBJ1-5, with 7 bases that match TRBD1. J was trimmed by 2 bases and V by 5 bases; bases with no gene match: 9. The CDR3 length is 16 residues. CDR1 and CDR2 from the germline V gene are LNHDA and SQIVND (reference sequence). As DNA, the CDR3 is TGTGCCAGTAGTCCAGACAGGGATTTGGGCAATCAGCCCCAGCATTTT. It is translated as CASSPDRDLGNQPQHF. The full variable domain, its missing parts supplied by reference TRBV19 and TRBJ1-5, is DGGITQSPKYLFRKEGQNVTLSCEQNLNHDAMYWYRQDPGQGLRLIYYSQIVNDFQKGDIAEGYSVSREKKESFPLTVTSAQKNPTAFYLCASSPDRDLGNQPQHFGDGTRLSIL.

As to this clone: One end of the junction fails to match germline, which may point to a read error. The V gene is TRBV7-9, the J gene TRBJ1-1; the D gene is possibly TRBD1 (5 bases). In germline, CDR1 is SEHNR, CDR2 FQNEAQ (reference sequence). The CDR3 runs to 12 residues. This chain's CDR3 is CSSSPMGGLAFF. The CDR3 DNA sequence: TGTTCCAGCAGCCCAATGGGGGGTTTAGCTTTCTTT.

The table lists this clone with a few counts. This chain links TRBV5-1 with TRBJ2-5; 9 nucleotides agree with TRBD1. V was clipped by 0 bases and J by 9 bases; unmatched bases: 3. This CDR3 is built from 13 residues. CDR1 SGHRS and CDR2 YFSETQ come from the germline V gene. In DNA, the CDR3 is TGCGCCAGCAGCTTGGTGGGGGACAGGGCCCAGTACTTC. Translated: CASSLVGDRAQYF. Combining the CDR3 with reference TRBV5-1 and TRBJ2-5 gives the whole variable domain KAGVTQTPRYLIKTRGQQVTLSCSPISGHRSVSWYQQTPGQGLQFLFEYFSETQRNKGNFPGRFSGRQFSNSRSEMNVSTLELGDSALYLCASSLVGDRAQYFGPGTRLLVL.

The V and J genes are TRBV6-5 and TRBJ2-1; 8 nucleotides line up with TRBD2. V gave up 4 bases and J gave up 7 bases; unmatched junction bases: 3. This CDR3 contains 13 residues. Germline loops: CDR1 MNHEY, CDR2 SVGAGI. CDR3 region: CASSFASGNEQFF. The CDR3 DNA is TGTGCCAGCAGTTTCGCTAGCGGGAATGAGCAGTTCTTC.

The chain has TRBV9 and TRBJ2-7, with 8 bases fitting TRBD2. Germline V gene sequence: CDR1 SGDLS, CDR2 YYNGEE. The CDR3 length is 16 residues. Losses at the gene ends were 1 base for V and 3 bases for J; bases not matched to a gene: 9. This CDR3 reads CASSVFGDSGNYEQYF. CDR3 DNA sequence: TGTGCCAGCAGCGTATTCGGAGATAGCGGGAACTACGAGCAGTACTTC.

The chain joins TRBV30 to TRBJ1-5; no firm D call. Trimming left V 2 bases short and J 5 bases short, with 10 bases between. Germline lookup yields CDR1 GTSNPN and CDR2 SVGIG (reference sequence). The CDR3 totals 13 residues. CDR3 nucleotides: TGTGCCTGGAGTTTAGAGGGAGATCAGCCCCAGCATTTT. Its translation is CAWSLEGDQPQHF.

The rearrangement joins TRBV6-1 to TRBJ1-4; D is ambiguous. The germline CDR1 and CDR2 sequences are MNHNS and SASEGT. The germline V and J ends were trimmed by 2 bases and 6 bases, with 13 bases remaining between them. CDR3 length: 15 residues. The CDR3 protein is CASSEPGRVDEKLFF. For the CDR3, the DNA is TGTGCCAGCAGTGAACCGGGGAGGGTCGATGAAAAACTGTTTTTT.

This clone was found once. The chain is built from TRBV30 and TRBJ2-5; 7 positions match TRBD2. V was pared by 1 base and J by 0 bases, with 8 bases of the junction left unmatched. CDR3 length: 16 residues. Germline V CDR1 and CDR2: GTSNPN, SVGIG (reference sequence). CDR3 sequence (DNA): TGTGCCTGGAGTGGAGGAGGGCGGGGGAACCAAGAGACCCAGTACTTC. The encoded protein is CAWSGGGRGNQETQYF.

The V and J genes are TRBV6-4 and TRBJ1-2, with D tentatively TRBD1 (5 bases). Trimming stripped 3 bases from V and 4 bases from J, with 15 bases between. This CDR3 is built from 15 residues. Germline V CDR1 and CDR2: MRHNA, SNTAGT. DNA of the CDR3: TGTGCCAGCAGTGATGCCCCGACAGACGGCTATGGCTACACCTTC. Its protein is CASSDAPTDGYGYTF.

With regard to this clone: The junction differs from germline at one of its ends, possibly a read error. V is TRBV25-1 and J is TRBJ1-4; D not certain. The CDR3 contains 12 residues. Germline values: CDR1 MGHDK, CDR2 SYGVNS. As DNA, the CDR3 is TGTGCCAGCAGTGAAACTTATGAAAAACTGTTTTTT. This translates into CASSETYEKLFF.

The chain recombines TRBV2 with TRBJ1-1, with D perhaps matching TRBD1 (5 bases). The germline gives CDR1 SNHLY, CDR2 FYNNEI. V was shortened by 5 bases and J by 8 bases, with 15 bases between the two germline ends. The CDR3 extends over 13 amino acids. CDR3: CASSPLTVAEAFF. CDR3 DNA sequence: TGTGCCAGCAGTCCTTTGACAGTTGCCGAAGCTTTCTTT.

This clone has a single count. The V and J genes are TRBV7-9 and TRBJ2-3; D is possibly TRBD2 (5 bases). CDR1 is SEHNR, CDR2 FQNEAQ, per germline (reference sequence). V lost 4 bases and J 2 bases, leaving 13 bases between the germline ends. The CDR3 extends over 15 amino acids. The CDR3 sequence: CASSSLASYTDTQYF. The CDR3 coding sequence is TGTGCCAGCAGCTCTCTAGCCTCATACACAGATACGCAGTATTTT.

The rearrangement uses TRBV7-9 and TRBJ2-7; the D gene is possibly TRBD1 (5 bases). The ends were cut back, 5 bases at V and 6 bases at J, with 14 bases in the middle. Germline loops: CDR1 SEHNR, CDR2 FQNEAQ (reference sequence). The CDR3 loop spans 13 amino acids. CDR3: CASSLRVPLEQYF. DNA for the CDR3: TGTGCCAGCAGCCTCAGGGTCCCCCTCGAGCAGTACTTC.

The chain is built from TRBV19 and TRBJ2-6, with D tentatively TRBD1 (6 bases). V lost 5 bases, J lost 0 bases, and 11 bases lay in between. The germline CDR1 and CDR2 sequences are LNHDA and SQIVND (reference sequence). The CDR3 extends over 16 amino acids. CDR3 coding DNA: TGTGCCAGTAGTCCCTTCAGGGGCTCTGGGGCCAACGTCCTGACTTTC. Amino acid sequence: CASSPFRGSGANVLTF.

This rearrangement joins TRBV7-3 to TRBJ2-1, with 9 positions matching TRBD1. The CDR3 is 15 amino acids. The V segment lost 0 bases and the J segment 9 bases; nucleotides outside the gene matches: 6. Germline V gives CDR1 SGHTA, CDR2 FQGTGA. The CDR3 loop is CASSLTRDRVSEQFF. CDR3 DNA sequence: TGTGCCAGCAGCTTAACCCGGGACAGGGTGAGTGAGCAGTTCTTC.

The chain has TRBV19 and TRBJ1-5, with D perhaps TRBD1 (5 bases). This CDR3 has 12 amino acids. Trimming stripped 10 bases from V and 4 bases from J, with 11 bases between. CDR1 and CDR2 from the germline V gene are LNHDA and SQIVND (reference sequence). CDR3 sequence reads: CAIGVRNQPQHF. CDR3 DNA sequence: TGTGCCATAGGGGTCAGAAATCAGCCCCAGCATTTT.

This clone was picked up a small number of times. This chain joins TRBV6-5 and TRBJ2-3, with 12 bases fitting TRBD2. There are 15 residues in the CDR3. Germline V gene sequence: CDR1 MNHEY, CDR2 SVGAGI. The J segment lost 1 base and the V segment lost 8 bases, leaving 4 bases of the junction unmatched. CDR3 DNA: TGTGCCAGCTGCCTAGCGGGAGGGGGCACAGATACGCAGTATTTT. This codes for CASCLAGGGTDTQYF.

The chain employs TRBV5-1 and TRBJ2-2; D is possibly TRBD1 (6 bases). V lost 2 bases, J lost 5 bases, and 16 bases lay in between. The germline V gene has CDR1 SGHRS and CDR2 YFSETQ. The CDR3 is 16 amino acids. The CDR3 protein is CASSFLGMGATGELFF. CDR3 coding DNA: TGCGCCAGCAGCTTCTTGGGGATGGGGGCTACCGGGGAGCTGTTTTTT. The full variable domain, its missing parts supplied by reference TRBV5-1 and TRBJ2-2, is KAGVTQTPRYLIKTRGQQVTLSCSPISGHRSVSWYQQTPGQGLQFLFEYFSETQRNKGNFPGRFSGRQFSNSRSEMNVSTLELGDSALYLCASSFLGMGATGELFFGEGSRLTVL.

As DNA, the CDR3 is TGTGCCAGCAGGTCGGGGACAGCCTACGCCTACGAGCAGTACTTC. This sequence encodes CASRSGTAYAYEQYF. The rearrangement uses TRBV28 and TRBJ2-7; TRBD1 aligns across 7 bases. With V trimmed by 6 bases and J by 2 bases, 10 bases remained unmatched. This CDR3 has 15 residues. Germline V CDR1 and CDR2: MDHEN, SYDVKM.

This chain joins TRBV19 and TRBJ2-7, with 8 bases aligning to TRBD1. Trimming at V came to 7 bases and at J to 3 bases, leaving 5 bases not matched to a gene. The CDR3 has 13 residues. Germline-derived CDR1 and CDR2 are LNHDA and SQIVND (reference sequence). The CDR3 loop reads CASKGDRLYEQYF. The CDR3 coding sequence is TGTGCCAGTAAGGGGGACAGGCTCTACGAGCAGTACTTC.